These 30 T cell receptor beta chains came from one sample sequenced in a study of blood T cell repertoires in COVID-19. Sequenced by immunoSEQ multiplex PCR; TCRdb stores in-frame clones only, minus some. The data contain about 140,000 clones, nearly 80% of them seen just once; the ten biggest clones take up around 2.9%. Sequences were obtained from PBMCs or T cells enriched from blood (not recorded which). These TCRs come from a woman aged 50 to 60 who had recovered from COVID-19.

The chain joins TRBV6-5 to TRBJ2-7; no reliable D call. The V gene lost 5 bases and the J gene lost 3 bases, with 11 bases spanning the gap. The CDR3 runs 13 residues. Germline CDR1 and CDR2: MNHEY and SVGAGI. CDR3 amino acids: CASSPSPFYEQYF. The CDR3, as DNA: TGTGCCAGCAGTCCGTCCCCCTTCTACGAGCAGTACTTC.

This chain links TRBV19 with TRBJ1-5, with 7 bases aligning to TRBD1. CDR3 length equals 15 residues. J was trimmed by 6 bases and V by 5 bases; bases with no gene match: 10. The V gene's germline CDR1 is LNHDA and CDR2 SQIVND (reference sequence). CDR3 DNA: TGTGCCAGTAGTCCCGGACAGGTCGTAAGTCAGCCCCAGCATTTT. Amino acids: CASSPGQVVSQPQHF. The whole variable domain, filled in from reference TRBV19 and TRBJ1-5, reads DGGITQSPKYLFRKEGQNVTLSCEQNLNHDAMYWYRQDPGQGLRLIYYSQIVNDFQKGDIAEGYSVSREKKESFPLTVTSAQKNPTAFYLCASSPGQVVSQPQHFGDGTRLSIL.

The V and J genes are TRBV6-5 and TRBJ1-2, with 9 bases lining up with TRBD1. Germline values: CDR1 MNHEY, CDR2 SVGAGI. J was trimmed by 7 bases and V by 10 bases; bases with no gene match: 16. This CDR3 contains 15 residues. CDR3 nucleotide sequence: TGTGCCACCCGGACAGGGGACGCCCTATCGTCTGGCTACACCTTC. Protein: CATRTGDALSSGYTF.

The rearrangement joins TRBV9 to TRBJ1-6; D is ambiguous. The germline CDR1 and CDR2 sequences are SGDLS and YYNGEE. This CDR3 has 13 residues. Trimming shortened V by 5 bases and J by 2 bases, and 5 bases separated the two germline ends. CDR3 protein: CASSRTYNSPLHF. The DNA for the CDR3 is TGTGCCAGCAGTAGAACCTATAATTCACCCCTCCACTTT.

The V call is TRBV7-3, the J call TRBJ2-1; 9 positions agree with TRBD2. The germline V gene encodes CDR1 SGHTA and CDR2 FQGTGA. The CDR3 spans 17 residues. The ends lost 5 bases at V and 6 bases at J; junction bases unmatched: 14. CDR3 amino acids: CASSPSGREGVFNEQFF. The DNA for the CDR3 is TGTGCCAGCAGCCCATCTGGGCGGGAGGGGGTTTTCAATGAGCAGTTCTTC.

This clone was picked up one time. The chain has TRBV27 and TRBJ1-1; 9 nucleotides line up with TRBD1. V lost 5 bases to trimming and J lost 0 bases; unmatched junction nucleotides: 4. The germline V gene has CDR1 MNHEY and CDR2 SMNVEV (reference sequence). The CDR3 contains 15 residues. The CDR3 region is CASSRDRVMNTEAFF. The DNA of the CDR3 is TGTGCCAGCAGTCGGGACAGGGTCATGAACACTGAAGCTTTCTTT.

Only one count was recorded for this clone. The chain couples TRBV4-1 to TRBJ2-7, with a possible D match to TRBD2 (6 bases). The germline gives CDR1 MGHRA, CDR2 YSYEKL. Trimming removed 4 bases at V and 2 bases at J, with 12 bases between. This CDR3 has 14 residues. As DNA, the CDR3 is TGCGCCAGCAGCCGAGCCGGGAGTACCTACGAGCAGTACTTC. This encodes CASSRAGSTYEQYF.

CDR3 sequence reads: CAWSGGQGAAEKLFF. The CDR3 region has the DNA TGTGCCTGGAGTGGGGGACAGGGGGCGGCCGAAAAACTGTTTTTT. The chain uses TRBV30 and TRBJ1-4; 12 nucleotides match TRBD1. Germline loops: CDR1 GTSNPN, CDR2 SVGIG (reference sequence). The CDR3 runs 15 residues. The V gene end was trimmed by 1 base and the J gene end by 8 bases; junction bases not matched to a gene: 5.

The chain uses TRBV12-5 and TRBJ2-1, with 13 bases matching TRBD2. V lost 7 bases, J lost 5 bases, and 5 bases stayed unmatched. Germline CDR1 and CDR2: LGHNT and FRNRAP. The length of the CDR3 is 15 residues. Here the CDR3 reads CASARGTSGDNEQFF. The CDR3 DNA follows: TGTGCTAGTGCCAGGGGGACTAGCGGGGACAATGAGCAGTTCTTC.

The genes are TRBV27 and TRBJ1-1, with D possibly being TRBD1 (6 bases). Germline V gene sequence: CDR1 MNHEY, CDR2 SMNVEV (reference sequence). CDR3 length: 14 amino acids. The V end was cut by 6 bases, the J end by 0 bases, with 11 bases between. Written as DNA, the CDR3 is TGTGCCAGCAGACAGGGACCCTTGAACACTGAAGCTTTCTTT. Its translation is CASRQGPLNTEAFF.

The V call is TRBV6-2 or TRBV6-3, the J call TRBJ1-6; D unresolved. Trimming pared 0 bases from V and 5 bases from J, leaving 8 bases between. Germline V gene data show CDR1 as MNHEY and CDR2 as SVGEGT. The CDR3 has 15 residues. This chain's CDR3 is CASSYSGENNSPLHF. CDR3 in DNA: TGTGCCAGCAGTTACTCGGGAGAAAATAATTCACCCCTCCACTTT.

The chain combines TRBV7-2 with TRBJ1-5, with TRBD1 as a possible D gene (5 bases). V lost 4 bases and J lost 7, with 11 bases in between. The CDR3 contains 13 residues. Germline V gene data show CDR1 as SGHTA and CDR2 as FQGNSA. This chain's CDR3 is CASSSRDLQPQHF. The CDR3 region has the DNA TGTGCCAGCAGCTCCAGGGATCTCCAGCCCCAGCATTTT.

This clone was observed a handful of times. V is TRBV3-1 (or the pseudogene TRBV3-2) and J is TRBJ1-2; possible D gene TRBD1, 6 bases. This CDR3 has 14 residues. Trimming removed 4 bases at V and 3 bases at J, with 12 bases between. Germline V gives CDR1 LGHDT, CDR2 YNNKEL (reference sequence). The DNA of the CDR3 is TGTGCCAGCAGCCCGCGGGGGGCGGACTATGGCTACACCTTC. Its translation is CASSPRGADYGYTF.

Only one count was recorded for this clone. CDR3: CASRVSGTATGYTF. CDR3 nucleotide sequence: TGTGCCAGCAGAGTTTCCGGGACAGCCACAGGCTACACCTTC. J is TRBJ1-2 and V is TRBV2, with TRBD1 matching 7 bases. V shed 6 bases and J 8 bases; nucleotides not matched to a gene: 12. CDR1 and CDR2 from the germline V gene are SNHLY and FYNNEI. The CDR3 spans 14 residues.

The rearrangement uses TRBV7-6 and TRBJ1-2; unclear D gene. The V end lost 0 bases, the J end lost 8 bases, and 10 bases lay between the germline ends. Germline V gives CDR1 SGHVS, CDR2 FNYEAQ. This CDR3 region has 13 residues. This chain's CDR3 is CASSLAGVEGYTF. The CDR3 DNA reads as TGTGCCAGCAGCTTAGCCGGGGTTGAGGGCTACACCTTC.

The chain uses TRBV4-1 and TRBJ2-7, with 9 bases aligning to TRBD1. Germline V gene data show CDR1 as MGHRA and CDR2 as YSYEKL. V trimming: 3 bases; J trimming: 6 bases; junction bases outside the gene matches: 9. This CDR3 comprises 15 residues. The CDR3 here is CASSQTGTGFPEQYF. As DNA, the CDR3 is TGCGCCAGCAGCCAGACCGGGACAGGGTTTCCCGAGCAGTACTTC.

The CDR3 DNA sequence: TGTGCCACCAACTTTAGTACGCAGTATTTT. Its protein product is CATNFSTQYF. The rearrangement links TRBV24-1 to TRBJ2-3; D is uncertain. The CDR3 has 10 residues. V gave up 8 bases and J gave up 8 bases, with 7 bases separating them. CDR1 KGHDR and CDR2 SFDVKD come from the germline V gene.

This chain joins TRBV7-9 and TRBJ2-1; TRBD2 matches at 10 bases. This CDR3 is 16 amino acids long. Germline values: CDR1 SEHNR, CDR2 FQNEAQ (reference sequence). After removal of 4 bases from V and 4 bases from J, the junction contained 7 bases not matched to a gene. Here the CDR3 DNA reads TGTGCCAGCAGCTCCCGGACTAGCGGACAATACAATGAGCAGTTCTTC. Protein sequence: CASSSRTSGQYNEQFF.

The gene calls are TRBV19 and TRBJ1-5; TRBD1 agrees at 7 bases. V lost 10 bases, J lost 4 bases, and 7 bases stayed unmatched. The CDR3 is 13 amino acids. CDR1 and CDR2 (germline): LNHDA, SQIVND (reference sequence). Written as DNA, the CDR3 is TGTGCCACCGAACAGGGGAAAAATCAGCCCCAGCATTTT. As protein: CATEQGKNQPQHF.

V and J are TRBV11-1 and TRBJ2-7, with D perhaps TRBD1 (7 bases). Germline-derived CDR1 and CDR2 are SGHAT and FQDESV (reference sequence). The V and J ends lost 6 bases and 6 bases respectively, with 18 bases between them. The CDR3 has 14 amino acids. The CDR3 region is CASRPQGGLGEQYF. DNA for the CDR3: TGTGCCAGCAGACCTCAGGGGGGCCTGGGCGAGCAGTACTTC. Drawing the rest from reference TRBV11-1 and TRBJ2-7, the complete variable domain is EAEVAQSPRYKITEKSQAVAFWCDPISGHATLYWYRQILGQGPELLVQFQDESVVDDSQLPKDRFSAERLKGVDSTLKIQPAELGDSAMYLCASRPQGGLGEQYFGPGTRLTVT.

In this sample, this clone turned up many times. The J gene is TRBJ1-4, the V gene TRBV28; D is undetermined. The germline V gene encodes CDR1 MDHEN and CDR2 SYDVKM. V lost 5 bases, J lost 8 bases, and 9 bases lay in between. The CDR3 spans 12 residues. CDR3 sequence (DNA): TGTGCCAGCAGTCGACTTAACGAAAAACTGTTTTTT. Encoded protein: CASSRLNEKLFF.

V is TRBV19 and J is TRBJ2-1; tentative D call: TRBD1 (6 bases). Trimming stripped 5 bases from V and 2 bases from J, with 13 bases between. Per germline, CDR1 LNHDA and CDR2 SQIVND (reference sequence). The CDR3 totals 15 residues. The chain's CDR3 is CASSARDNPYNEQFF. In nucleotides, the CDR3 is TGTGCCAGTAGTGCCCGGGACAATCCCTACAATGAGCAGTTCTTC.

The chain joins TRBV5-1 to TRBJ2-7; TRBD2 matches at 13 bases. After removal of 4 bases from V and 7 bases from J, the junction contained 8 bases not matched to a gene. Germline CDR1 SGHRS, CDR2 YFSETQ. The CDR3 covers 15 residues. CDR3 loop: CASSQGLAGVEEQYF. In DNA, the CDR3 is TGCGCCAGCAGCCAAGGACTAGCGGGAGTGGAAGAGCAGTACTTC.

The chain employs TRBV5-8 and TRBJ2-2, with 8 bases aligning to TRBD1. Germline V gene sequence: CDR1 SGHTS, CDR2 YDEGEE. The CDR3 extends over 15 amino acids. Trimming removed 0 bases from V and 3 bases from J; junction bases left unmatched: 1. The CDR3 spells CASSLGTGHTGELFF. CDR3 DNA sequence: TGTGCCAGCAGCTTGGGGACAGGGCACACCGGGGAGCTGTTTTTT.

This rearrangement joins TRBV27 to TRBJ2-1, with D perhaps matching TRBD1 (5 bases). Trimming took 6 bases from V and 8 from J, leaving 14 bases between them. Germline values: CDR1 MNHEY, CDR2 SMNVEV (reference sequence). CDR3 length equals 13 residues. CDR3 amino acids: CASRSHQGYEQFF. The CDR3 DNA is TGTGCCAGCAGGTCCCATCAGGGCTATGAGCAGTTCTTC.

The chain has TRBV24-1 and TRBJ2-5; TRBD2 aligns across 9 bases. The germline gives CDR1 KGHDR, CDR2 SFDVKD. V dropped 4 bases and J dropped 5; count of bases not matched to a gene: 7. The CDR3 has 15 amino acids. Written as DNA, the CDR3 is TGTGCCACCAGTGACACGACTAGCGGTGGGGAGACCCAGTACTTC. Translated: CATSDTTSGGETQYF.

The genes are TRBV9 and TRBJ1-4, with TRBD1 as a possible D gene (5 bases). The CDR3 loop spans 15 amino acids. V lost 0 bases and J lost 8, with 14 bases in between. Germline-derived CDR1 and CDR2 are SGDLS and YYNGEE. CDR3 protein: CASSVGGGIGEKLFF. The CDR3 coding sequence is TGTGCCAGCAGCGTAGGTGGGGGGATTGGAGAAAAACTGTTTTTT.

J is TRBJ1-4 and V is TRBV6-5; the D gene is possibly TRBD1 (6 bases). V was trimmed by 1 base and J by 8 bases, leaving 14 bases between them. CDR1 is MNHEY, CDR2 SVGAGI, per germline. The CDR3 is 15 amino acids. The CDR3 protein is CASSYLTGTGEKLFF. The DNA of the CDR3 is TGTGCCAGCAGTTACTTAACAGGGACCGGAGAAAAACTGTTTTTT.

The chain carries TRBV5-6 and TRBJ1-1; 8 nucleotides match TRBD1. Germline values: CDR1 SGHDT, CDR2 YYEEEE. Losses at the gene ends were 0 bases for V and 6 bases for J; bases not matched to a gene: 7. The CDR3 is 15 amino acids. The CDR3 DNA reads as TGTGCCAGCAGCTTGGGGTTCAAACAGGGGGCTGAAGCTTTCTTT. It translates to CASSLGFKQGAEAFF.

The V and J genes are TRBV2 and TRBJ1-4; D is unclear. This CDR3 is built from 16 residues. Trimming cost V 4 bases and J 1 base, with 13 bases left between them. The V gene's germline CDR1 is SNHLY and CDR2 FYNNEI. The CDR3 DNA reads TGTGCCAGCAGTGGGTCTCGACGGAGAACTAATGAAAAACTGTTTTTT. Protein sequence: CASSGSRRRTNEKLFF.